This entry lists 16 T cell receptor beta chains sequenced from one sample in a study of blood T cell repertoires in COVID-19. Clones were sequenced by immunoSEQ multiplex PCR, and TCRdb holds only the in-frame ones, with some missing. The profile shows around 150,000 clones, around 82% of them singletons. Sequencing input: peripheral blood. These receptors originate from a woman in her thirties or forties with COVID-19, enrolled during active disease.

This rearrangement joins TRBV18 to TRBJ1-3, with 8 bases aligning to TRBD1. V was pared by 2 bases and J by 7 bases, with 13 bases of the junction left unmatched. Germline V gene data show CDR1 as KGHSH and CDR2 as LQKENI. This CDR3 region has 17 residues. The CDR3 is CASSPNEGQVDANTIYF. The CDR3 nucleotides are TGTGCCAGCTCACCAAATGAGGGACAGGTGGACGCGAACACCATATATTTT. Variable domain in full (rest from reference TRBV18 and TRBJ1-3): NAGVMQNPRHLVRRRGQEARLRCSPMKGHSHVYWYRQLPEEGLKFMVYLQKENIIDESGMPKERFSAEFPKEGPSILRIQQVVRGDSAAYFCASSPNEGQVDANTIYFGEGSWLTVV.

This chain uses TRBV7-9 with TRBJ2-5, with 7 bases identical to TRBD1. The J segment lost 4 bases and the V segment lost 2 bases, leaving 4 bases of the junction unmatched. The V gene's germline CDR1 is SEHNR and CDR2 FQNEAQ (reference sequence). This CDR3 has 14 amino acids. For the CDR3, the DNA is TGTGCCAGCAGCTTAACAGGGGTCCGAGAGACCCAGTACTTC. Its protein product is CASSLTGVRETQYF.

The V gene is TRBV29-1, the J gene TRBJ2-2; 14 bases fit TRBD2. CDR1 and CDR2 (germline): SQVTM, ANQGSEA. With V trimmed by 6 bases and J by 1 base, 16 bases remained unmatched. The CDR3 is made up of 20 amino acids. The CDR3 bases are TGCAGCGTCGCCCCCAACCCCGGGACTAGCGGGAGTTGGAACACCGGGGAGCTGTTTTTT. This codes for CSVAPNPGTSGSWNTGELFF.

The genes are TRBV28 and TRBJ1-1; D is perhaps TRBD1 (6 bases). V was pared by 1 base and J by 0 bases, with 15 bases between. CDR3 length: 17 residues. Germline V gives CDR1 MDHEN, CDR2 SYDVKM. DNA for the CDR3: TGTGCCAGCAGTTTATTGTTCGTAGGACAGCTGAACACTGAAGCTTTCTTT. It translates to CASSLLFVGQLNTEAFF.

The chain joins TRBV3-1 (or the pseudogene TRBV3-2) to TRBJ2-5, with 9 bases that match TRBD2. The CDR3 is 16 residues long. Trimming cost V 3 bases and J 5 bases; bases outside gene matches: 10. Germline loops: CDR1 LGHDT, CDR2 YNNKEL (reference sequence). The CDR3 protein is CASSQGRGGLSETQYF. The CDR3 DNA reads as TGTGCCAGCAGCCAGGGGCGGGGGGGCCTTAGTGAGACCCAGTACTTC.

The chain links TRBV19 to TRBJ2-5, with TRBD2 matching over 8 bases. CDR3 length: 15 residues. Germline lookup yields CDR1 LNHDA and CDR2 SQIVND (reference sequence). V was pared by 7 bases and J by 5 bases, with 12 bases of the junction left unmatched. The CDR3 protein is CASKRWASGLETQYF. The DNA of the CDR3 is TGTGCCAGTAAAAGGTGGGCTAGCGGGTTGGAGACCCAGTACTTC. The full variable domain, its missing parts supplied by reference TRBV19 and TRBJ2-5, is DGGITQSPKYLFRKEGQNVTLSCEQNLNHDAMYWYRQDPGQGLRLIYYSQIVNDFQKGDIAEGYSVSREKKESFPLTVTSAQKNPTAFYLCASKRWASGLETQYFGPGTRLLVL.

The chain links TRBV28 to TRBJ2-3; D unclear. V lost 10 bases to trimming and J lost 2 bases, with 10 bases between them. The CDR3 is 12 residues long. From germline, CDR1 is MDHEN and CDR2 SYDVKM. The CDR3 sequence: CATLESTDTQYF. The DNA for the CDR3 is TGTGCCACGTTGGAGTCCACAGATACGCAGTATTTT.

The chain employs TRBV18 and TRBJ2-7; D perhaps matches TRBD2 (6 bases). CDR3 length: 13 amino acids. V lost 6 bases to trimming and J lost 2 bases, with 11 bases between them. CDR1 KGHSH and CDR2 LQKENI come from the germline V gene. In DNA, the CDR3 is TGTGCCAGCTCTAAGACTAGAACCTACGAGCAGTACTTC. Translated: CASSKTRTYEQYF.

In this sample, this clone turned up once. V is TRBV7-9 and J is TRBJ2-3; a weak D match, TRBD1 (5 bases). From germline, CDR1 is SEHNR and CDR2 FQNEAQ (reference sequence). This CDR3 comprises 16 residues. V shed 4 bases and J shed 2 bases, with 16 bases lying between them. CDR3 sequence reads: CASSSGRTLYTDTQYF. CDR3 nucleotide sequence: TGTGCCAGCAGCTCCGGACGGACATTATACACAGATACGCAGTATTTT.

The chain uses TRBV20-1 and TRBJ1-1; weak D call: TRBD1 (5 bases). V gave up 3 bases and J gave up 6 bases, with 14 bases separating them. The germline gives CDR1 DFQATT, CDR2 SNEGSKA (reference sequence). The CDR3 covers 13 residues. CDR3 protein: CSASGALAAEAFF. For the CDR3, the DNA is TGCAGTGCTAGTGGGGCGCTAGCCGCTGAAGCTTTCTTT.

The chain recombines TRBV18 with TRBJ1-6; TRBD1 is a possible D gene (6 bases). This CDR3 spans 18 amino acids. Germline loops: CDR1 KGHSH, CDR2 LQKENI. Trimming cost V 3 bases and J 4 bases, with 19 bases left between them. CDR3 in amino acids: CASSPGRGASRYNSPLHF. The CDR3 coding sequence is TGTGCCAGCTCACCCGGCCGGGGGGCTTCTCGATATAATTCACCCCTCCACTTT.

The chain links TRBV29-1 to TRBJ2-7; maybe TRBD2 (6 bases). Trimming took off 4 bases at V and 6 bases at J, with 19 bases between the two ends. This CDR3 is 14 amino acids long. The germline CDR1 and CDR2 sequences are SQVTM and ANQGSEA. CDR3 sequence (DNA): TGCAGCGTTGTCCTCCCCGGGAGAACGTTCGAGCAGTACTTC. The encoded protein is CSVVLPGRTFEQYF.

V and J are TRBV18 and TRBJ1-4; 10 bases are shared with TRBD1. This CDR3 spans 16 amino acids. The germline gives CDR1 KGHSH, CDR2 LQKENI. V gave up 2 bases and J gave up 11 bases; unmatched junction bases: 11. The CDR3 sequence: CASSPEAGTGVRKLFF. Written as DNA, the CDR3 is TGTGCCAGCTCACCAGAGGCCGGGACAGGGGTCAGGAAACTGTTTTTT. Full variable domain (remainder filled in from reference TRBV18 and TRBJ1-4): NAGVMQNPRHLVRRRGQEARLRCSPMKGHSHVYWYRQLPEEGLKFMVYLQKENIIDESGMPKERFSAEFPKEGPSILRIQQVVRGDSAAYFCASSPEAGTGVRKLFFGSGTQLSVL.

The chain recombines TRBV9 with TRBJ2-2; TRBD2 might be the D (6 bases). The V gene lost 3 bases and the J gene lost 6 bases, with 12 bases spanning the gap. From germline, CDR1 is SGDLS and CDR2 YYNGEE. The length of the CDR3 is 14 residues. The CDR3 is CASSETAGAGELFF. The CDR3 DNA is TGTGCCAGCAGCGAGACAGCGGGTGCCGGGGAGCTGTTTTTT.

V and J are TRBV5-1 and TRBJ2-5, with D perhaps TRBD2 (5 bases). V was shortened by 0 bases and J by 3 bases, with 9 bases between the two germline ends. CDR3 length: 14 amino acids. In germline, CDR1 is SGHRS, CDR2 YFSETQ. The CDR3 region is CASSLAGIKETQYF. CDR3 nucleotide sequence: TGCGCCAGCAGCTTGGCCGGGATTAAAGAGACCCAGTACTTC.

This sequence joins TRBV14 and TRBJ2-2; D may be TRBD2 (6 bases). The CDR3 contains 16 residues. Trimming took off 3 bases at V and 0 bases at J, with 11 bases between the two ends. CDR1 and CDR2 (germline): SGHDN, FVKESK. CDR3 DNA sequence: TGTGCCAGCAGCCACACCGGGACTCCGAACACCGGGGAGCTGTTTTTT. Translation gives CASSHTGTPNTGELFF.